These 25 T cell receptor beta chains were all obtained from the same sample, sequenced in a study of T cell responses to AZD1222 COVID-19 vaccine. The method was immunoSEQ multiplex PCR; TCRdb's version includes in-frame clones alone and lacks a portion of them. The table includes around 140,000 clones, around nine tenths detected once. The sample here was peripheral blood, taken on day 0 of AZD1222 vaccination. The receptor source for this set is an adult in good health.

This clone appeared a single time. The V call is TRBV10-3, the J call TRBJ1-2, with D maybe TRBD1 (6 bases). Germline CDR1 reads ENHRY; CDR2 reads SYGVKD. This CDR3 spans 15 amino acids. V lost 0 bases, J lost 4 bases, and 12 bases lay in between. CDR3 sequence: CAISESTGEPYGYTF. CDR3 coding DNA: TGTGCCATCAGTGAGTCGACAGGCGAGCCCTATGGCTACACCTTC.

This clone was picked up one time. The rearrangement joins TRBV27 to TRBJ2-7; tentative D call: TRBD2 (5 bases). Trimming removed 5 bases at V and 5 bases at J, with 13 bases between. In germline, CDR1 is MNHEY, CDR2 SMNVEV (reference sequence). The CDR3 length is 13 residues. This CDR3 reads CASSVDYGDEQYF. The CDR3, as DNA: TGTGCCAGCAGTGTTGACTATGGAGACGAGCAGTACTTC.

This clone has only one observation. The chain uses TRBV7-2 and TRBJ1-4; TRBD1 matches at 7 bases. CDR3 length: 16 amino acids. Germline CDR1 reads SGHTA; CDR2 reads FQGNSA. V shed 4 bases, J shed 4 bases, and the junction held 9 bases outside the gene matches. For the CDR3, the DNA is TGTGCCAGCAGCTCGGGACCGGGACAGATTAATGAAAAACTGTTTTTT. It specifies CASSSGPGQINEKLFF.

The CDR3 DNA is TGTGCTAGTGGTTTACCGACAGGGGTCAATGAAAAACTGTTTTTT. Protein sequence: CASGLPTGVNEKLFF. This chain uses TRBV12-5 with TRBJ1-4; 8 bases agree with TRBD1. The CDR3 is made up of 15 amino acids. V gave up 3 bases and J gave up 5 bases; unmatched junction bases: 5. CDR1 is LGHNT, CDR2 FRNRAP, per germline.

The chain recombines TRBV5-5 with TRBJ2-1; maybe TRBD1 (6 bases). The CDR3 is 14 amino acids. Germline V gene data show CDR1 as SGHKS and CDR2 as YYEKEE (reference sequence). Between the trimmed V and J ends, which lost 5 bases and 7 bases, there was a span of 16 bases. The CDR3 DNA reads TGTGCCAGCAGTCCAGGGGTTTTAGGTAATGAGCAGTTCTTC. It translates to CASSPGVLGNEQFF.

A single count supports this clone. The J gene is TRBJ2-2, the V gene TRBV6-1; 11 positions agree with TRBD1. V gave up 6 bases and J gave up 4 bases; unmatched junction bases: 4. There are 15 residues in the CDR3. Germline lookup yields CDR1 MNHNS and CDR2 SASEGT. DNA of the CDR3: TGTGCCAGCAGGGATGGGACAGGGGGCACCGGGGAGCTGTTTTTT. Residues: CASRDGTGGTGELFF.

This CDR3 reads CASSLRGGKGANVLTF. The CDR3, as DNA: TGTGCCAGCAGCTTGAGAGGGGGAAAAGGGGCCAACGTCCTGACTTTC. The chain carries TRBV7-6 and TRBJ2-6, with a tentative D call TRBD1 (6 bases). The CDR3 sequence is 16 residues long. V lost 3 bases, J lost 4 bases, and 13 bases lay in between. Looked up from germline, CDR1 is SGHVS and CDR2 is FNYEAQ.

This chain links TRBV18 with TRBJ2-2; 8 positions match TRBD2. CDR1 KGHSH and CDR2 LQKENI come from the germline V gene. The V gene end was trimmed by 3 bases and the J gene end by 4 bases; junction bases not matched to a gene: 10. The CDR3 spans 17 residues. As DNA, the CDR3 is TGTGCCAGCTCACCGTACGGTGGTCTAGCGGGCACCGGGGAGCTGTTTTTT. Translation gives CASSPYGGLAGTGELFF. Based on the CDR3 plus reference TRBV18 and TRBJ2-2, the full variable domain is NAGVMQNPRHLVRRRGQEARLRCSPMKGHSHVYWYRQLPEEGLKFMVYLQKENIIDESGMPKERFSAEFPKEGPSILRIQQVVRGDSAAYFCASSPYGGLAGTGELFFGEGSRLTVL.

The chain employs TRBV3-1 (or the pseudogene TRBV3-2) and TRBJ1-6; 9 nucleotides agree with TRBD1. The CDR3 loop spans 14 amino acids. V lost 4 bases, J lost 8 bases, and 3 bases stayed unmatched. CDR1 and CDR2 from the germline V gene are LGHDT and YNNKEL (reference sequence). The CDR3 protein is CASSRGDRDSPLHF. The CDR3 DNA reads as TGTGCCAGCAGCCGTGGGGACAGGGATTCACCCCTCCACTTT.

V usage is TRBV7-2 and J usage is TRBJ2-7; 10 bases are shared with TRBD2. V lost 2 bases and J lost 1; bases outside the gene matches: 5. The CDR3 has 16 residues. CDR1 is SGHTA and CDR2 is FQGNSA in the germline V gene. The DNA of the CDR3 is TGTGCCAGCAGCTTATGGGCTAGCGGGGGATCCTACGAGCAGTACTTC. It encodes CASSLWASGGSYEQYF. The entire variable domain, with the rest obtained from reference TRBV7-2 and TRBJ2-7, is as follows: GAGVSQSPSNKVTEKGKDVELRCDPISGHTALYWYRQSLGQGLEFLIYFQGNSAPDKSGLPSDRFSAERTGGSVSTLTIQRTQQEDSAVYLCASSLWASGGSYEQYFGPGTRLTVT.

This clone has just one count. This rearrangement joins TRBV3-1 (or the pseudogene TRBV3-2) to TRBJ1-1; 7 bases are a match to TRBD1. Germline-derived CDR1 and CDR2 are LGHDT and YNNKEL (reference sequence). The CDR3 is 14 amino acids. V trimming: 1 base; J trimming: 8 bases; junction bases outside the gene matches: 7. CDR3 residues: CASSQGHRGAEAFF. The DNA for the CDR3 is TGTGCCAGCAGCCAAGGTCACAGGGGCGCCGAAGCTTTCTTT.

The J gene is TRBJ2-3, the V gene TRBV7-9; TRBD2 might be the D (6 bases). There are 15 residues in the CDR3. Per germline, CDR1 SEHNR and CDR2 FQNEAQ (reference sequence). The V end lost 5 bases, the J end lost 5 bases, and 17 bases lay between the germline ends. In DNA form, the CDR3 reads TGTGCCAGCAGCCCACGACTGGGGCGGGGAGATACGCAGTATTTT. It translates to CASSPRLGRGDTQYF.

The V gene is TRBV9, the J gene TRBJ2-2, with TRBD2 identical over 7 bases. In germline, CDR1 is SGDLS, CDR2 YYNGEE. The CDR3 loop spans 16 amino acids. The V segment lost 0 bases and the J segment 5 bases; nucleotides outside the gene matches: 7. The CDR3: CASSVAGGPQTGELFF. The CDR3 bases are TGTGCCAGCAGCGTAGCGGGAGGCCCTCAAACCGGGGAGCTGTTTTTT.

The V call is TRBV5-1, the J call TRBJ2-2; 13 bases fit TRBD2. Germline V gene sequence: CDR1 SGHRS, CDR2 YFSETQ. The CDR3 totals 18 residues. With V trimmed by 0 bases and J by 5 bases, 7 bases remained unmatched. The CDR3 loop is CASSLAVTSGRSTGELFF. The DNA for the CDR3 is TGCGCCAGCAGCTTGGCTGTGACTAGCGGGAGGTCAACCGGGGAGCTGTTTTTT.

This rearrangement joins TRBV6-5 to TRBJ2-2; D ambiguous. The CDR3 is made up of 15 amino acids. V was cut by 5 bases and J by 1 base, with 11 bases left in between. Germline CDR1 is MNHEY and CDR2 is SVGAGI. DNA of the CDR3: TGTGCCAGCAGTCCTTGGACGGTGAACACCGGGGAGCTGTTTTTT. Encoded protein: CASSPWTVNTGELFF.

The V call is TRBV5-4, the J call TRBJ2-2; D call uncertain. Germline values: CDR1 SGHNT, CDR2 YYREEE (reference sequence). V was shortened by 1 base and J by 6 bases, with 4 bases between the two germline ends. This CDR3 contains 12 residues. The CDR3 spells CASSLPPGELFF. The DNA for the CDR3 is TGTGCCAGCAGCTTGCCCCCCGGGGAGCTGTTTTTT.

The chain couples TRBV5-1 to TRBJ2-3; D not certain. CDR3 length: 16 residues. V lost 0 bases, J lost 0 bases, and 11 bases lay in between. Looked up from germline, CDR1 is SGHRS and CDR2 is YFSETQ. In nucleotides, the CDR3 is TGCGCCAGCAGCTTGGACTTCACCAGAAGCACAGATACGCAGTATTTT. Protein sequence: CASSLDFTRSTDTQYF.

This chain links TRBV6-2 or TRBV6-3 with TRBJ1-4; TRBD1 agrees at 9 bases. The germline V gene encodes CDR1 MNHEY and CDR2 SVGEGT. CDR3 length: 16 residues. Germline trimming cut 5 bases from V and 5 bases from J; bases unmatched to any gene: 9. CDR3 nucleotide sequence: TGTGCCAGCAGTGACCCGGGACAGGGACCAAATGAAAAACTGTTTTTT. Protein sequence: CASSDPGQGPNEKLFF.

The CDR3 DNA reads as TGTGCCAGCTCACGGCGACAGGGAAACACCGGGGAGCTGTTTTTT. Its translation: CASSRRQGNTGELFF. This chain connects TRBV18 to TRBJ2-2; 7 bases align to TRBD1. Germline loops: CDR1 KGHSH, CDR2 LQKENI. The CDR3 consists of 15 residues. Trimming cost V 4 bases and J 2 bases; bases outside gene matches: 4.

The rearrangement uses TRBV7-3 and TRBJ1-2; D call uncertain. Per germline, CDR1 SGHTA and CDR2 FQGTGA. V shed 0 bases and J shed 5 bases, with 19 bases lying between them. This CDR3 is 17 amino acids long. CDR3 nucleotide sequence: TGTGCCAGCAGCTTAACGCCCCCTCAGGCATTTACTTATGGCTACACCTTC. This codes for CASSLTPPQAFTYGYTF.

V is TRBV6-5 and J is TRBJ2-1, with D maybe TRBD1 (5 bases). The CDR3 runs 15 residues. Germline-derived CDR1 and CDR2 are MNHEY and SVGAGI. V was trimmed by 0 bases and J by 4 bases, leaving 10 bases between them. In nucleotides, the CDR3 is TGTGCCAGCAGTTACTCGATAGGGGTGTACAATGAGCAGTTCTTC. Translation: CASSYSIGVYNEQFF.

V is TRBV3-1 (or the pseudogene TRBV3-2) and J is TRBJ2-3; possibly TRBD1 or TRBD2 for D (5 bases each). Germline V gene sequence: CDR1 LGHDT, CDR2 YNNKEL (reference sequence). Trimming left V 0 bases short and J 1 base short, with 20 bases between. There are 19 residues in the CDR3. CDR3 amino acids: CASSQDLPWGLGGTDTQYF. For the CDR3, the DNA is TGTGCCAGCAGCCAAGATCTCCCCTGGGGTCTGGGGGGCACAGATACGCAGTATTTT.

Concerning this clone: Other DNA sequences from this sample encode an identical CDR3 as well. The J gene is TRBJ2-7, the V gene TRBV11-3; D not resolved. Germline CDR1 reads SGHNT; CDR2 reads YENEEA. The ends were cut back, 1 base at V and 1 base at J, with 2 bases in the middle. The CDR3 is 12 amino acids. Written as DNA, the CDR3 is TGTGCCAGCAGCTTAGTTTCCTACGAGCAGTACTTC. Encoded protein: CASSLVSYEQYF. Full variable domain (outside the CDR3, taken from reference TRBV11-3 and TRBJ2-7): EAGVVQSPRYKIIEKKQPVAFWCNPISGHNTLYWYLQNLGQGPELLIRYENEEAVDDSQLPKDRFSAERLKGVDSTLKIQPAELGDSAVYLCASSLVSYEQYFGPGTRLTVT.

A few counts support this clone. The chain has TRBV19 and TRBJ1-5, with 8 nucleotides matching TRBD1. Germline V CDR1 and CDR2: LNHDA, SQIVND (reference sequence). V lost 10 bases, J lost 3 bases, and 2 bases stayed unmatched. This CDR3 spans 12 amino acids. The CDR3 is CATRGPNQPQHF. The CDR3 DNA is TGTGCCACCAGGGGGCCCAATCAGCCCCAGCATTTT. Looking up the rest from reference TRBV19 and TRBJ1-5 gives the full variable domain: DGGITQSPKYLFRKEGQNVTLSCEQNLNHDAMYWYRQDPGQGLRLIYYSQIVNDFQKGDIAEGYSVSREKKESFPLTVTSAQKNPTAFYLCATRGPNQPQHFGDGTRLSIL.

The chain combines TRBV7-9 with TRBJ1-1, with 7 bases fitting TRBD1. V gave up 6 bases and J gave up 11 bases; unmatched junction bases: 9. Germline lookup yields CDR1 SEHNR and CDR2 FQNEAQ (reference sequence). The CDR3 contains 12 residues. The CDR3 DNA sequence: TGTGCCAGCAGGGTAGACAGGGAAGGCGCTTTCTTT. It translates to CASRVDREGAFF.